Below, 12 T cell receptor beta chains from the same sample are listed, as sequenced in a study of blood T cell repertoires in COVID-19. Only in-frame clones appear in the TCRdb table, and some are missing; sequencing was by immunoSEQ multiplex PCR. Among 15,000 to 20,000 clones listed, approximately 89% were seen once. Sequencing used peripheral blood. The receptors derive from a human donor in a cohort sampled during active COVID-19.

Sample share makes this clone medium-sized. The chain has TRBV7-9 and TRBJ1-5; D not certain. Germline CDR1 is SEHNR and CDR2 is FQNEAQ (reference sequence). Trimming shortened V by 5 bases and J by 3 bases, and 5 bases separated the two germline ends. This CDR3 spans 12 amino acids. CDR3 protein: CASSSDNQPQHF. CDR3 nucleotides: TGTGCCAGCAGCAGCGACAATCAGCCCCAGCATTTT.

About this clone itself: Distinct nucleotide sequences in the sample also encode this CDR3. The chain links TRBV5-1 to TRBJ1-6; the D gene is possibly TRBD1 (6 bases). Trimming took 4 bases from V and 8 from J, leaving 10 bases between them. Germline CDR1 and CDR2: SGHRS and YFSETQ. The CDR3 loop spans 13 amino acids. CDR3 amino acids: CASSLKGDSPLHF. The CDR3, as DNA: TGCGCCAGCAGCCTAAAGGGGGATTCACCCCTCCACTTT.

Regarding this clone: This sample also contains other DNA sequences that code for the same CDR3. The chain carries TRBV28 and TRBJ1-1, with no clear D. V was cut by 5 bases and J by 1 base, with 14 bases left in between. CDR3 length equals 15 residues. Germline CDR1 reads MDHEN; CDR2 reads SYDVKM. The CDR3 sequence: CASSPRGGGNTEAFF. Written as DNA, the CDR3 is TGTGCCAGCAGTCCGCGGGGAGGTGGGAACACTGAAGCTTTCTTT.

This sequence joins TRBV9 and TRBJ2-7; 7 bases match TRBD1. V lost 3 bases and J lost 10; bases outside the gene matches: 10. Germline V gene lookup returns CDR1 SGDLS and CDR2 YYNGEE. The CDR3 totals 13 residues. In DNA form, the CDR3 reads TGTGCCAGCAGCGCCTCGGCCAGGGGGAATCAGTACTTC. Translated, it gives CASSASARGNQYF. Full variable domain (outside the CDR3, taken from reference TRBV9 and TRBJ2-7): DSGVTQTPKHLITATGQRVTLRCSPRSGDLSVYWYQQSLDQGLQFLIQYYNGEERAKGNILERFSAQQFPDLHSELNLSSLELGDSALYFCASSASARGNQYFGPGTRLTVT.

The chain combines TRBV5-1 with TRBJ2-3; 7 bases are a match to TRBD1. The CDR3 totals 14 residues. Germline values: CDR1 SGHRS, CDR2 YFSETQ. The V and J ends lost 4 bases and 2 bases, in that order; junction bases with no gene match: 4. The CDR3 reads CASSTDRATDTQYF. The CDR3, as DNA: TGCGCCAGCAGCACTGACAGGGCCACAGATACGCAGTATTTT.

The genes are TRBV5-1 and TRBJ1-1, with a tentative D call TRBD1 (6 bases). Germline values: CDR1 SGHRS, CDR2 YFSETQ. This CDR3 has 12 amino acids. Trimming shortened V by 8 bases and J by 2 bases, and 10 bases separated the two germline ends. The CDR3 protein is CASGQLNTEAFF. Here the CDR3 DNA reads TGCGCCAGTGGACAGTTAAACACTGAAGCTTTCTTT.

The chain is built from TRBV15 and TRBJ2-1, with 7 bases matching TRBD2. V dropped 0 bases and J dropped 3; count of bases not matched to a gene: 5. CDR3 length: 16 amino acids. Germline V CDR1 and CDR2: LNHNV, YYDKDF (reference sequence). DNA for the CDR3: TGTGCCACCAGCAGAGAAATTGCTAGCGGCTACAATGAGCAGTTCTTC. It yields the protein CATSREIASGYNEQFF. The full variable domain, in which reference TRBV15 and TRBJ2-1 provide the parts outside the CDR3, is DAMVIQNPRYQVTQFGKPVTLSCSQTLNHNVMYWYQQKSSQAPKLLFHYYDKDFNNEADTPDNFQSRRPNTSFCFLDIRSPGLGDTAMYLCATSREIASGYNEQFFGPGTRLTVL.

The rearrangement joins TRBV19 to TRBJ2-7; 7 nucleotides align to TRBD1. The V segment lost 3 bases and the J segment 9 bases; nucleotides outside the gene matches: 11. The CDR3 runs 14 residues. Germline CDR1 and CDR2: LNHDA and SQIVND (reference sequence). The CDR3 is CASSMRQGEDRQYF. The CDR3 nucleotides read TGTGCCAGTAGTATGAGACAGGGAGAGGATAGGCAGTACTTC.

The chain is built from TRBV5-5 and TRBJ2-3; D uncertain. Germline V gives CDR1 SGHKS, CDR2 YYEKEE (reference sequence). This CDR3 region has 15 residues. The V end was cut by 0 bases, the J end by 2 bases, with 10 bases between. The CDR3 DNA reads TGTGCCAGCAGCTTGGTGGTGACTTACACAGATACGCAGTATTTT. This encodes CASSLVVTYTDTQYF.

V usage is TRBV27 and J usage is TRBJ2-2; 10 nucleotides line up with TRBD1. This CDR3 has 14 amino acids. CDR1 is MNHEY and CDR2 is SMNVEV in the germline V gene (reference sequence). Germline trimming cut 5 bases from V and 6 bases from J; bases unmatched to any gene: 3. The CDR3 DNA reads as TGTGCCAGCAGTGCCGGGACAGGGGCCGGGGAGCTGTTTTTT. It translates to CASSAGTGAGELFF.

V gene TRBV5-1 combines with J gene TRBJ2-1; 8 bases are shared with TRBD1. The CDR3 is 14 residues long. Germline assignment: CDR1 SGHRS and CDR2 YFSETQ. J gave up 7 bases and V 1 base, and 4 bases lay outside the gene matches. The CDR3 nucleotides are TGCGCCAGCAGCTTGAAGGGACAGGATAATGAGCAGTTCTTC. It translates to CASSLKGQDNEQFF.

The chain recombines TRBV6-4 with TRBJ2-1; D is perhaps TRBD1 (7 bases). Trimming took 5 bases from V and 4 from J, leaving 12 bases between them. Germline CDR1 is MRHNA and CDR2 is SNTAGT. CDR3 length equals 14 residues. The chain's CDR3 is CASSSQGGYNEQFF. The CDR3 nucleotides are TGTGCCAGCAGTTCCCAGGGGGGTTACAATGAGCAGTTCTTC.